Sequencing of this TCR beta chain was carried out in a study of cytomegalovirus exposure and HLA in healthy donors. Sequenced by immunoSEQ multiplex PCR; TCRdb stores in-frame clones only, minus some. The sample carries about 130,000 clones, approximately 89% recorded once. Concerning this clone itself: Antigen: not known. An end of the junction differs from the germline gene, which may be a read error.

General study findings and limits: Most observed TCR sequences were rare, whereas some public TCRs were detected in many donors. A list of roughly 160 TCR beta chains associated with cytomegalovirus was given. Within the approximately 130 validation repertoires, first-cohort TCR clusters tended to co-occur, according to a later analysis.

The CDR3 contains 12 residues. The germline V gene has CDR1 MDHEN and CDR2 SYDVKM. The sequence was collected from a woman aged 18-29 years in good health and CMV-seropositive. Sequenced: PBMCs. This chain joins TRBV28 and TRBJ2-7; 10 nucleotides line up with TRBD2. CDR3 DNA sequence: TGTGCCAGCAGTTTACTAGCGGGAGCCCCGGGCTTC. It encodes CASSLLAGAPGF. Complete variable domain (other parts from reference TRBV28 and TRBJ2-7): DVKVTQSSRYLVKRTGEKVFLECVQDMDHENMFWYRQDPGLGLRLIYFSYDVKMKEKGDIPEGYSVSREKKERFSLILESASTNQTSMYLCASSLLAGAPGFGPGTRLTVT.